This T cell receptor beta chain was obtained from a study of T cells in Graves' hyperthyroidism and ophthalmopathy. The length of the CDR3 is 15 residues. Germline V gene lookup returns CDR1 SEHNR and CDR2 FQNEAQ (reference sequence). V was clipped by 3 bases and J by 6 bases, with 16 bases between them. TCR beta CDR3 sequences were amplified from RNA transcripts. Using the HTBI primer set, a first-round RT-PCR was run on the TCR CDR3. MiXCR, run by TCRdb on the multiplex PCR reads, gives a single entry per CDR3 protein. This sample has 690,000 or so distinct CDR3 sequences, with about 17% found just once. The source of the PBMCs was roughly 10 ml of fresh peripheral blood. The table lists this clonotype with many counts.

The TCR was taken from a woman in her forties or fifties with Graves' hyperthyroidism that later progressed to Graves' ophthalmopathy. The sequencing sample was made of blood. The V call is TRBV7-9, the J call TRBJ2-3; the D is unclear. The CDR3 region has the DNA TGTGCCAGCAGCTTTGGGTATCATGTCACCGATACGCAGTATTTT. It specifies CASSFGYHVTDTQYF. Based on the CDR3 plus reference TRBV7-9 and TRBJ2-3, the full variable domain is DTGVSQNPRHKITKRGQNVTFRCDPISEHNRLYWYRQTLGQGPEFLTYFQNEAQLEKSRLLSDRFSAERPKGSFSTLEIQRTEQGDSAMYLCASSFGYHVTDTQYFGPGTRLTVL.